This entry features one T cell receptor (beta chain) sequence. The V and J ends lost 6 bases and 4 bases, in that order; junction bases with no gene match: 10. Germline V gene sequence: CDR1 MNHNS, CDR2 SASEGT. The CDR3 totals 15 residues. The data derive from a study of Graves' ophthalmopathy and Graves' hyperthyroidism. Amplified material comprised TCR beta CDR3 regions derived from RNA transcripts. The library came from an HTBI-primed first-round RT-PCR and a second-round multiplex PCR. TCRdb fed the multiplex PCR reads into MiXCR, producing one record per CDR3 protein. This sample carries 400,000 or so distinct CDR3 sequences, roughly 17% of them seen once, and the ten largest clones take roughly 2.4%.

The receptor was derived from an adult woman with stable Graves' hyperthyroidism. Sample: peripheral blood. The chain uses TRBV6-1 and TRBJ2-5; 8 bases agree with TRBD2. CDR3 amino acids: CASSERGGLPETQYF. The CDR3 DNA follows: TGTGCCAGCAGCGAACGCGGGGGGCTTCCAGAGACCCAGTACTTC.